This T cell receptor beta chain stems from a study of Graves' ophthalmopathy and Graves' hyperthyroidism. J lost 0 bases, V lost 6 bases, and 6 bases had no gene match. CDR3 length: 16 amino acids. This clonotype showed up many times. The authors amplified TCR beta CDR3 regions from RNA transcripts. After a first-round RT-PCR with HTBI primers, a second-round multiplex PCR was run. TCRdb passed the multiplex PCR reads through MiXCR, listing each CDR3 protein once. The data contain some 210,000 distinct CDR3 sequences, about 32% of them singletons. The sequencing sample was made of peripheral blood. This receptor was identified in a man aged 45-65 years with Graves' ophthalmopathy. This rearrangement joins TRBV12-3 or TRBV12-4 to TRBJ2-2; TRBD2 agrees at 8 bases. CDR3 loop: CASRIPGLANTGELFF. The CDR3 nucleotides are TGTGCCAGCAGAATACCGGGACTAGCGAACACCGGGGAGCTGTTTTTT.